Listed below are T cell receptor beta chains from one sample, sequenced in a study of T cell changes during pregnancy in multiple sclerosis. Assay: immunoSEQ multiplex PCR; the TCRdb copy retains only in-frame clones and omits some. The data hold 80,000 or so clones, with approximately 90% observed a single time. Sample: peripheral blood, taken before pregnancy. The origin of the receptors is a female donor with multiple sclerosis, enrolled in a pregnancy study. Each CDR3 is given with its conserved first and last residue. Each record gives: clone size, J gene, D gene, V gene, CDR3 DNA, CDR3 protein. The D gene is left open where the match is weak. Clone size, where shown, is once, few, many, or a class for clones that have expanded.

. | TRBJ2-1 | TRBD2 | TRBV7-2 | TGTGCCAGCAGCTTAGAAGGGCGGGGGTATAATGAGCAGTTCTTC | CASSLEGRGYNEQFF
. | TRBJ2-3 | . | TRBV27 | TGTGCCAGCAGCTCAGGGCCCTATACGCAGTATTTT | CASSSGPYTQYF
. | TRBJ2-1 | TRBD1 | TRBV6-1 | TGTGCCAGCAGTGACCTCCCGACAGGGGGCGTAAACAATGAGCAGTTCTTC | CASSDLPTGGVNNEQFF
. | TRBJ2-2 | . | TRBV7-3 | TGTGCCAGCAGCTTAGGGTCCCCTTGGCCGGGCACCGGGGAGCTGTTTTTT | CASSLGSPWPGTGELFF
. | TRBJ2-7 | . | TRBV11-2 | TGTGCCAGCAGCTTACTCTTTTACGAGCAGTACTTC | CASSLLFYEQYF
. | TRBJ2-7 | . | TRBV25-1 | TGTGCCAGCAGTCCTTCTAGTACGGGCGAGCAGTACTTC | CASSPSSTGEQYF
. | TRBJ2-5 | . | TRBV28 | TGTGCCAGCACCTCAAGGAGACTAGGACAGGAACTGATCCAAGAGACCCAGTACTTC | CASTSRRLGQELIQETQYF
once | TRBJ2-3 | TRBD1 | TRBV6-1 | TGTGCCGCAGAGGGGACAGAGGCAGATACGCAGTATTTT | CAAEGTEADTQYF
. | TRBJ2-5 | . | TRBV7-2 | TGTGCCAGCACCCCCCCGGGGCGGGGTGGGCGAGAGACCCAGTACTTC | CASTPPGRGGRETQYF
. | TRBJ2-3 | TRBD2 | TRBV15 | TGTGCCACCCGGAGACTAGCGGGAGGTCCTGGGCCAGATACGCAGTATTTT | CATRRLAGGPGPDTQYF
. | TRBJ1-4 | . | TRBV5-1 | TGCGCCAGCAGCTTGGTTCGTCGGGCAGGGCTAGACACTAATGAAAAACTGTTTTTT | CASSLVRRAGLDTNEKLFF
. | TRBJ2-5 | . | TRBV30 | TGTGCCTGGAGTGTAGCTGGAGGAAGGATACAAGAGACCCAGTACTTC | CAWSVAGGRIQETQYF
. | TRBJ2-7 | TRBD2 | TRBV5-4 | TGTGCCAGCAGCCCTGGGGCGGGAGTCTACGAGCAGTACTTC | CASSPGAGVYEQYF
once | TRBJ1-5 | TRBD1 | TRBV28 | TGTGCCAGCACGGAATTCGCGGGACAGGGAACTTATAGCAATCAGCCCCAGCATTTT | CASTEFAGQGTYSNQPQHF
. | TRBJ2-7 | TRBD2 | TRBV7-9 | TGTGCCAGCAGCAGCAAGGGACTAGCAGCCGAGCAGTACTTC | CASSSKGLAAEQYF
. | TRBJ1-1 | TRBD1 | TRBV28 | TGTGCCAGCAGCCCCTTCAGGGGGCGCGGCACTGAAGCTTTCTTT | CASSPFRGRGTEAFF
. | TRBJ2-7 | TRBD2 | TRBV7-9 | TGTGCCAGCAGCTTAGCGAGTACGAGACTAGCAAGGTACGAGCAGTACTTC | CASSLASTRLARYEQYF
. | TRBJ2-1 | TRBD1 | TRBV19 | TGTGCCAGTAGTATTCCCGGGACAGGGGACCGGCAGTTCTTC | CASSIPGTGDRQFF
. | TRBJ2-1 | . | TRBV10-3 | TGTGCCGTAGAAGGGGGGGAAATAAAGTTCTTC | CAVEGGEIKFF
. | TRBJ1-1 | . | TRBV20-1 | TGCAGTGTCACAGGAGAAGCTTTCTTT | CSVTGEAFF
. | TRBJ2-7 | TRBD1 | TRBV5-7 | TGTGCCAGCAGCTTCCGGGACAGGGGACTAACCTACGAGCAGTACTTC | CASSFRDRGLTYEQYF
. | TRBJ1-3 | . | TRBV2 | TGTGCCAGCACACCCAGGGTCTCAGGAAACACCATATATTTT | CASTPRVSGNTIYF
. | TRBJ2-7 | TRBD1 | TRBV28 | TGTGCCAGCAGTGACCCGGGACAGGGATTCGTCCACGAGCAGTACTTC | CASSDPGQGFVHEQYF
. | TRBJ2-5 | TRBD2 | TRBV27 | TGTGCCAGCAGTCCCGGGACTAGCGGGAGGGCCCGAGAGACCCAGTACTTC | CASSPGTSGRARETQYF
. | TRBJ2-7 | . | TRBV4-1 | TGCGCCAGCAGCCAAGATCGGGTAACAGGGATATACGAGCAGTACTTC | CASSQDRVTGIYEQYF
. | TRBJ1-5 | . | TRBV18 | TGTGCCAGCTCACCAGCGGGCAATCAGCCCCAGCATTTT | CASSPAGNQPQHF
. | TRBJ2-7 | TRBD2 | TRBV5-1 | TGCGCCAGCAGCCCACTAGCGAACAGCCTCTACGAGCAGTACTTC | CASSPLANSLYEQYF
. | TRBJ1-1 | . | TRBV20-1 | TGCAGTGACACAGGGCTAGTATTT | CSDTGLVF
. | TRBJ1-2 | . | TRBV2 | TGTGCCAGCGTAGCGTCCTATGGCTACACCTTC | CASVASYGYTF
. | TRBJ2-3 | TRBD1 | TRBV14 | TGTGCCAGCAGCGCGTACCAGACAGGGAGATTCACAGATACGCAGTATTTT | CASSAYQTGRFTDTQYF
. | TRBJ1-4 | . | TRBV2 | TGTGCCAGCAGTGTTCTAGTCAGCGGATTAAATGAAAAACTGTTTTTT | CASSVLVSGLNEKLFF